A selection of T cell receptor beta chains follows, all from one sample in a study of blood T cells in healthy people across ages. TCRdb re-derived calls from the 5' RACE reads in MiXCR, one entry per CDR3 protein. Among about 1.8 million distinct CDR3 sequences listed, roughly 49% were seen once. The sequencing sample was made of blood. The source of these receptors is a woman aged 35 to 49 in good health. The CDR3 runs from the conserved cysteine through the conserved F or W.

v_call	j_call	cdr3_aa
TRBV2	TRBJ2-5	CASSEVGSPQETQYF
TRBV6-5	TRBJ1-6	CASYRRNSPLHF
TRBV28	TRBJ2-7	CASRWGGASEQYF
TRBV7-9	TRBJ2-3	CASSLGQGGPGHTDTQYF
TRBV27	TRBJ2-7	CASRAGGYEQYF
TRBV12-3/TRBV12-4	TRBJ2-5	CASSLSGYEETQYF
TRBV4-3	TRBJ1-1	CASSPHGGIGTEAFF
TRBV13	TRBJ1-1	CASIPTGENTEAFF
TRBV11-2	TRBJ2-5	CASSLVTGPAETQYF
TRBV6-6	TRBJ2-3	CASSLLALSTDTQYF
TRBV6-2/TRBV6-3	TRBJ2-7	CASSPDLPRPQDEQYF
TRBV27	TRBJ2-7	CASSLSPSPSYEQYF
TRBV5-1	TRBJ1-2	CASSLQPQGRGYTF
TRBV18	NA	CASQGKGINEQYF
TRBV9	TRBJ1-5	CASSAAWGNNQPQHF
TRBV7-9	TRBJ1-2	CASSYQGADGYTF
TRBV5-1	NA	CASAGLIYNEQYF
TRBV5-1	TRBJ1-2	CASSSEGATNYGYTF
TRBV7-2	TRBJ2-5	CASSSSFGGGGETQYF
TRBV13	TRBJ2-7	CASTSGGRLDYEQYF
TRBV6-6	TRBJ2-7	CASSYPPGLGRGEQYF
TRBV7-8	TRBJ2-7	CASSPEAEQYF
TRBV9	TRBJ2-2	CASSVHRTATGELFF
TRBV12-3/TRBV12-4	TRBJ1-2	CASSPGDSRGYTF
TRBV27	TRBJ2-1	CASKRIDRGNEQFF
TRBV12-3/TRBV12-4	TRBJ2-7	CASRRQSYNEQYF
TRBV2	NA	CASSELQGPHEQYF
TRBV12-3/TRBV12-4	TRBJ1-1	CASSLGQGLDRNTEAFF
TRBV5-1	TRBJ2-5	CASSPSLTAYQETQYF
TRBV5-4	TRBJ1-1	CASSARQGRLNTEAFF
TRBV10-1	TRBJ2-3	CASSADSPLSTDTQYF
TRBV11-2	NA	CASSSGRGAFGDEQYF